This T cell receptor (beta chain) was obtained from a study of radiotherapy plus CTLA-4 blockade in lung cancer. On the study more broadly: Disease control reached less than 40%, with objective responses in 15% to 20%.

Clones were read by immunoSEQ multiplex PCR, and TCRdb kept only the in-frame ones, dropping some. The data contain over 75,000 clones, roughly 80% of them seen just once; the ten biggest clones take up 0.82%. The CDR3 spans 15 residues. Trimming shortened V by 3 bases and J by 0 bases, and 14 bases separated the two germline ends. CDR1 and CDR2 from the germline V gene are GTSNPN and SVGIG (reference sequence). This sequence was found in a human donor with non-small cell lung cancer who had stable disease on radiotherapy plus ipilimumab. This chain uses TRBV30 with TRBJ1-2; D is possibly TRBD1 (5 bases). The material was peripheral blood, obtained from a patient treated with radiotherapy plus ipilimumab. CDR3 amino acids: CAWSRSGGTNYGYTF. Here the CDR3 DNA reads TGTGCCTGGAGCCGCTCTGGGGGGACTAACTATGGCTACACCTTC.